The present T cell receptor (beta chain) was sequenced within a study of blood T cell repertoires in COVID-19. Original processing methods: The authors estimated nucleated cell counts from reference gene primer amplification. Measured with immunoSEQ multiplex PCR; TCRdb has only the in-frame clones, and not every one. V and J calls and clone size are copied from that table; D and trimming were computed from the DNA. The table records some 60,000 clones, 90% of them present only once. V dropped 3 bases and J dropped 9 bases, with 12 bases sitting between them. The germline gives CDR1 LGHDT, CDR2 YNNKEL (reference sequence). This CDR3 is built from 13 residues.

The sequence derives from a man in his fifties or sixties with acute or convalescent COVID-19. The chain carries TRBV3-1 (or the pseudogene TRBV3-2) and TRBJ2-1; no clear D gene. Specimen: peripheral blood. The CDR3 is CASSHSPFGEQFF. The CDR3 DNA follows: TGTGCCAGCAGCCACTCCCCGTTCGGTGAGCAGTTCTTC.